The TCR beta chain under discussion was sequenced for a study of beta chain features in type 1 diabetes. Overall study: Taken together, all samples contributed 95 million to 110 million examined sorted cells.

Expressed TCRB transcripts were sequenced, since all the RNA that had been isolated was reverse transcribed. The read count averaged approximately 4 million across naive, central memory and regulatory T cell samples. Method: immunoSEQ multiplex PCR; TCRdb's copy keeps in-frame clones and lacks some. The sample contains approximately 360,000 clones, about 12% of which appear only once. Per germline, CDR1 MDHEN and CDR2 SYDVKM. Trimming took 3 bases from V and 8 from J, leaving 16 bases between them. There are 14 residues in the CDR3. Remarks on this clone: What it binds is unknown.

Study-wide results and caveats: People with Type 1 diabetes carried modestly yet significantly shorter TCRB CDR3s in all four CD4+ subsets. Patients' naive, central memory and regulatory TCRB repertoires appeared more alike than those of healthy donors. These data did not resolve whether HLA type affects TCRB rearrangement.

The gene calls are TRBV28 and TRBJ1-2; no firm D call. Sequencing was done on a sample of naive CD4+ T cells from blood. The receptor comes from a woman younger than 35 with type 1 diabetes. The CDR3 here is CASSFNTAAMGYTF. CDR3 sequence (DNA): TGTGCCAGCAGTTTCAACACCGCGGCCATGGGCTACACCTTC.